A selection of T cell receptor beta chains follows, all from one sample in a study. Profiled with immunoSEQ multiplex PCR; TCRdb holds only in-frame clones, not every one. The sample has tens of thousands of clones, around 93% seen once. Sequencing was performed on PBMCs. These receptors all stem from a man in his forties or fifties with rheumatoid arthritis. CDR3s include the opening cysteine and the closing phenylalanine or tryptophan. The D gene is left open where the match is weak.

TRBJ1-6,TRBV6-5,NA,CASSSYNRPLHF,TGTGCCAGCAGTAGTTATAATCGTCCCCTCCACTTT
TRBJ1-2,TRBV25-1,NA,CASTSPGDRGYTF,TGTGCCAGCACTTCTCCAGGGGATCGAGGCTACACCTTC
TRBJ1-2,TRBV19,TRBD1,CASSIPQTGGLGYTF,TGTGCCAGTAGTATCCCCCAGACAGGGGGCCTCGGCTACACCTTC
TRBJ2-3,TRBV2,TRBD1,CASRAGTGGHTDTQYF,TGTGCCAGCCGAGCCGGGACAGGGGGGCACACAGATACGCAGTATTTT
TRBJ2-3,TRBV10-3,NA,CAISESTVTDTQYF,TGTGCCATCAGTGAGTCGACGGTGACAGATACGCAGTATTTT
TRBJ2-2,TRBV25-1,TRBD1,CASRTGGRTGELFF,TGTGCCAGCCGGACAGGGGGCAGAACCGGGGAGCTGTTTTTT
TRBJ1-5,TRBV28,NA,CASSFMAEDQPQHF,TGTGCCAGCAGTTTTATGGCGGAAGATCAGCCCCAGCATTTT
TRBJ2-7,TRBV4-2,NA,CASSQDRITYEQYF,TGTGCCAGCAGCCAAGACAGAATCACCTACGAGCAGTACTTC
TRBJ1-5,TRBV19,NA,CASRLQGSGDQPQHF,TGTGCCAGTAGATTACAGGGCTCTGGGGATCAGCCCCAGCATTTT
TRBJ1-2,TRBV27,TRBD1,CASSHERDRVGYGYTF,TGTGCCAGCAGTCACGAGAGGGACAGGGTGGGCTATGGCTACACCTTC
TRBJ1-2,TRBV28,TRBD1,CASSRQGKYYGYTF,TGTGCCAGCAGCCGACAGGGAAAGTACTATGGCTACACCTTC
TRBJ1-4,TRBV2,NA,CASRRVLMMGKLFF,TGTGCCAGCAGGAGGGTCTTAATGATGGGGAAACTGTTTTTT
TRBJ1-1,TRBV29-1,TRBD1,CSARTGGRTEAFF,TGCAGCGCCCGGACAGGGGGAAGGACTGAAGCTTTCTTT
TRBJ2-7,TRBV5-1,NA,CASLWLGGTYEQYF,TGCGCCAGTCTCTGGCTAGGTGGGACCTACGAGCAGTACTTC
TRBJ2-7,TRBV20-1,NA,CSASTLLEDYEQYF,TGCAGTGCTAGTACATTACTGGAGGACTACGAGCAGTACTTC
TRBJ1-5,TRBV4-3,TRBD1,CASSQEQGIQPQHF,TGCGCCAGCAGCCAAGAACAGGGGATTCAGCCCCAGCATTTT
TRBJ2-1,TRBV19,TRBD2,CASSIGGSGYNEQFF,TGTGCCAGTAGTATAGGCGGGAGCGGGTACAATGAGCAGTTCTTC
TRBJ1-1,TRBV10-3,TRBD1,CAISPGQGLYEAFF,TGTGCCATCAGTCCGGGACAGGGGCTATATGAAGCTTTCTTT
TRBJ1-5,TRBV28,TRBD1,CASRTSTGRIAQPQHF,TGTGCCAGCAGAACTTCGACAGGGAGGATCGCTCAGCCCCAGCATTTT
TRBJ1-1,TRBV5-6,NA,CASSWGSVFTEAFF,TGTGCCAGCAGCTGGGGGTCCGTCTTCACTGAAGCTTTCTTT
TRBJ2-1,TRBV19,NA,CASSRSGLHRGNEQFF,TGTGCCAGTAGTAGGTCGGGCCTCCATAGGGGCAATGAGCAGTTCTTC
TRBJ2-7,TRBV10-3,NA,CAISSDRSSYEQYF,TGTGCCATCAGTAGTGACAGGAGCTCCTACGAGCAGTACTTC
TRBJ2-6,TRBV6-5,NA,CASTRDTGANVLTF,TGTGCCAGCACCAGGGACACTGGGGCCAACGTCCTGACTTTC
TRBJ1-4,TRBV13,NA,CASSMGLNNEKLFF,TGTGCCAGCAGCATGGGACTGAATAATGAAAAACTGTTTTTT
TRBJ2-2,TRBV28,TRBD2,CASSLTSGRGTGELFF,TGTGCCAGCAGTTTGACTAGCGGGAGAGGCACCGGGGAGCTGTTTTTT
TRBJ1-2,TRBV14,NA,CASSQVAAYGYTF,TGTGCCAGCAGCCAAGTCGCAGCCTATGGCTACACCTTC